Included here is one T cell receptor beta chain sequence, with context. The count of this clone is one. Its recognized antigen is unknown. No clone much larger than this one lies a single base away; base qualities are absent. The label giving this sample's time point can be read as: baseline before first vaccination. The treatment or condition label corresponds to: meningococcal conjugate vaccine given as trial control. The vaccinee samples were drawn from two UK trials, COV001 and COV002, one of which was a single-blind randomized controlled phase 2/3 trial testing AZD1222 (ChAdOx1 nCoV-19) in healthy adults. For TCRbeta chain sequencing, PBMC samples from trial participants were taken at day 0 and at day 28 after the second dose. The CDR3 regions of human TCRbeta chains were subjected to immunosequencing. Regarding the original processing steps: TCRs in the repertoires were compared against a reference library of SARS-CoV-2-specific TCRs that had been generated with the MIRA antigen-specificity platform. Breadth was defined as the fraction of unique TCRs that were SARS-CoV-2-associated. Depth was defined as the fraction of total T cells that were SARS-CoV-2-associated. Using the MIRA data, every spike-specific TCR was mapped to the spike region that the TCR reacted to and assigned to either a CD4 or a CD8 class. Log10-transformed breadth and depth values were compared by one-way ANOVA with Sidak's multiple comparisons tests. Sourced from immuneACCESS, this table was stored by TCRdb with only in-frame sequences that have V and J called. A share of the clones is absent; for the studies checked, an unresolved V gene accounts for under half, and the remainder has no known explanation. For V, J and clone size, that table is used; D and trimming come from the DNA. In this sample the table shows roughly 77,000 clones, roughly 88% of which occur a single time. The ten most abundant clones make up around 5.1% of the sample.

This record belongs to a study of T cell responses to AZD1222 COVID-19 vaccine (dated by TCRdb to 2020 to 2022). For the wider study: A total of under 250 trial participants underwent TCR sequencing, of whom about 200 had received two doses of AZD1222 and about 25 had received two doses of the MenACWY control vaccine. Trial participants were enrolled into age subgroups of 18-55, 56-69 and 70-plus years, which contained 148, 28 and 57 TCR-sequenced participants, respectively.

Findings and caveats that apply to the study as a whole: In the small 56-69-year group, the increase in depth fell short of significance, most likely because of low power. After two AZD1222 doses, spike-specific TCR breadth and depth were significantly higher than at day 0 and than in MenACWY recipients. Most participants were white British and females outnumbered males, and the authors suggested that clonal diversity may have been underestimated. CD4 TCRs associated with the vaccine covered the entire spike protein, and the dominant responses were in regions 160-218 and 743-854. Conclusions about previously exposed vaccinees are limited, since just five or six AZD1222 recipients were seropositive for SARS-CoV-2 at baseline. No day 14 peak-response samples were available, so repertoires were characterized only after the peak T cell response. Nearly half of unique spike-specific TCRs reportedly recognized epitopes outside regions mutated in the B.1.351 and B.1.1.7 variants.

CDR1 and CDR2 are read off the germline V gene (reference sequence) as GTSNPN and SVGIG. The CDR3, from cysteine to phenylalanine, totals 13 residues. Just CDR3 DNA is preserved here, 39 bases in frame from base 1. The trim is 0 bases for V and 4 bases for J, with a gap of 9 bases between the germline ends. This chain is built from TRBV30 and TRBJ1-1; matching of 5 bases hints at TRBD1 as the D gene. Here the sequenced sample was peripheral blood, taken on day 0 of MenACWY control vaccination. This receptor was taken from an adult in good health. The CDR3 region reads CAWSVIGGTEAFF. Read as DNA, the sequence is TGTGCCTGGAGTGTTATTGGGGGCACTGAAGCTTTCTTT.